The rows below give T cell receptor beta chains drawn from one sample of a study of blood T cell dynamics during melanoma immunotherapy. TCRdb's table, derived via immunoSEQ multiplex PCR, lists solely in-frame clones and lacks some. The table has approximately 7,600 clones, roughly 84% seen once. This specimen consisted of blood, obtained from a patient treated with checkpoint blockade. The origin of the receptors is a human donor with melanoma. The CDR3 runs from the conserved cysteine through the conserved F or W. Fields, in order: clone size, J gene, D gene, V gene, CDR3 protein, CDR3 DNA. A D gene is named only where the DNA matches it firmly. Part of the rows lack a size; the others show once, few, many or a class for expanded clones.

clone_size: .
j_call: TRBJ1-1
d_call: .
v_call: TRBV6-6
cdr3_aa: CASRPTARGNTEAFF
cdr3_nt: TGTGCCAGCAGACCCACGGCAAGAGGGAACACTGAAGCTTTCTTT

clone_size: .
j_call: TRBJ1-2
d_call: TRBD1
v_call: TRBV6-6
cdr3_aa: CASSYSRGAADGYTF
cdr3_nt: TGTGCCAGCAGTTATTCCAGGGGGGCGGCGGATGGCTACACCTTC

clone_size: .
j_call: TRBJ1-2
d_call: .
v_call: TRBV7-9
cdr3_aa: CASSLAQSNYGYTF
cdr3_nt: TGTGCCAGCAGCTTAGCACAATCTAACTATGGCTACACCTTC

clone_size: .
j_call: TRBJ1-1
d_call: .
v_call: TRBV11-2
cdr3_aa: CASSQEVTEAFF
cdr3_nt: TGTGCCAGCAGCCAAGAGGTCACTGAAGCTTTCTTT

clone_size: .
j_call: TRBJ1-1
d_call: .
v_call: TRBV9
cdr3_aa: CASSVDAVSGTEAFF
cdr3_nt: TGTGCCAGCAGCGTAGATGCGGTGAGTGGGACTGAAGCTTTCTTT

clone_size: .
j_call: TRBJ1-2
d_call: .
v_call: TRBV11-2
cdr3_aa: CASSPGDKDYGYTF
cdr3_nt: TGTGCCAGCAGCCCGGGCGACAAGGACTATGGCTACACCTTC

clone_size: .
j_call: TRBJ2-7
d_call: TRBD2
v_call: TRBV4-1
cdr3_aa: CASSQRLAGLSSYEQYF
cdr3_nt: TGCGCCAGCAGCCAAAGACTAGCGGGGCTGAGCTCCTACGAGCAGTACTTC

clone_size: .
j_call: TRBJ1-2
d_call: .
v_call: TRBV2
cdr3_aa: CASSDQGSYGYTF
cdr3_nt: TGTGCCAGCAGTGACCAGGGGAGCTATGGCTACACCTTC

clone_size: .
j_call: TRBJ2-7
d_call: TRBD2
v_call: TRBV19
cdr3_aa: CASSFSSGGTTYEQYF
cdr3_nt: TGTGCCAGTAGTTTCTCCAGCGGGGGAACGACCTACGAGCAGTACTTC

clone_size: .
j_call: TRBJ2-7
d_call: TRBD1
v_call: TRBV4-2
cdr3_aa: CASSQDRTGGFDEQYF
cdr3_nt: TGTGCCAGCAGCCAAGACAGAACAGGGGGCTTTGACGAGCAGTACTTC

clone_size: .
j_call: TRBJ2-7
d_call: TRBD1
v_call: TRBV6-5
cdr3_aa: CASSYDRGHYEQYF
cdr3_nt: TGTGCCAGCAGTTACGACAGGGGTCACTACGAGCAGTACTTC

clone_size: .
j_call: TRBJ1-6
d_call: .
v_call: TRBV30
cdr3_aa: CAWGGPGPESPLHF
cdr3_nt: TGTGCCTGGGGGGGCCCGGGGCCGGAGTCACCCCTCCACTTT

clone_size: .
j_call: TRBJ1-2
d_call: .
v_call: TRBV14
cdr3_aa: CASSHLGNGGYTF
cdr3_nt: TGTGCCAGCAGCCACCTCGGAAATGGGGGCTACACCTTC

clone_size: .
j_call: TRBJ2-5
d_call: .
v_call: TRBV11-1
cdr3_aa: CASSLASAGEETQYF
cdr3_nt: TGTGCCAGCAGCTTAGCGTCGGCAGGGGAAGAGACCCAGTACTTC

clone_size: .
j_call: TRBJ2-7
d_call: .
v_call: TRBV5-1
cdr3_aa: CASSRGAENEQYF
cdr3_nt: TGCGCCAGTTCGAGGGGGGCTGAGAACGAGCAGTACTTC

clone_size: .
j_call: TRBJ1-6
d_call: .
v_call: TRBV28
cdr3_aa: CASSRPGSGNSPLHF
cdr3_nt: TGTGCCAGCAGTCGGCCGGGTAGCGGTAATTCACCCCTCCACTTT

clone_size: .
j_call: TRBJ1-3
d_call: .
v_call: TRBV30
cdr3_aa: CAWSGVYSGNTIYF
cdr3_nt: TGTGCCTGGAGTGGCGTCTACTCTGGAAACACCATATATTTT

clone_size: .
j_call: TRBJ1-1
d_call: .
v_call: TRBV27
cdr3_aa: CASSLYVTGDTEAFF
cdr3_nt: TGTGCCAGCAGTTTATATGTTACCGGGGACACTGAAGCTTTCTTT

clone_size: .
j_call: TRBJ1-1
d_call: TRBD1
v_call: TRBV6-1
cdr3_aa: CASSEPGRGQGTEAFF
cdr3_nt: TGTGCCAGCAGTGAACCGGGCAGGGGGCAGGGGACTGAAGCTTTCTTT

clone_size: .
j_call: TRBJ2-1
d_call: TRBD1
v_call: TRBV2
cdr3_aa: CASSRWTGGSYNEQFF
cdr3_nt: TGTGCCAGCAGCCGATGGACAGGGGGCTCCTACAATGAGCAGTTCTTC

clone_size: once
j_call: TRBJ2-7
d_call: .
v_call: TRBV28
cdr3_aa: CASSWGLGRVNEQYF
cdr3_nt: TGTGCCAGCAGTTGGGGTCTGGGCAGGGTAAACGAGCAGTACTTC

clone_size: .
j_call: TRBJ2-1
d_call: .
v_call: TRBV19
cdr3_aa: CASSIGGRSNEQFF
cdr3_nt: TGTGCCAGTAGTATAGGGGGTAGGTCGAATGAGCAGTTCTTC

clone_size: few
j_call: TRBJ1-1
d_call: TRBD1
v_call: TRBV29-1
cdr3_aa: CSAHRGSNTEAFF
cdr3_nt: TGCAGCGCTCACAGGGGGAGCAACACTGAAGCTTTCTTT

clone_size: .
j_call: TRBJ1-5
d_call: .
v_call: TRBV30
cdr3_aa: CAWSGGRNQPQHF
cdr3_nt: TGTGCCTGGAGTGGGGGTCGGAATCAGCCCCAGCATTTT

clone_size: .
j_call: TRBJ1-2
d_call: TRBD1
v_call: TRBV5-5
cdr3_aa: CASSYSGGDTNYGYTF
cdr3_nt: TGTGCCAGCAGCTATTCAGGGGGCGATACTAACTATGGCTACACCTTC

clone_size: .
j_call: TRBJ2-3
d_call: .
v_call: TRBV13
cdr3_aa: CASKASPFTDTQYF
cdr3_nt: TGTGCCAGCAAAGCCTCTCCCTTCACAGATACGCAGTATTTT

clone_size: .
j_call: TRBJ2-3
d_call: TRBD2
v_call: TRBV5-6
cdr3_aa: CASSSGLAGFRGTQYF
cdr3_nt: TGTGCCAGCAGCTCGGGACTAGCGGGTTTCAGGGGTACGCAGTATTTT

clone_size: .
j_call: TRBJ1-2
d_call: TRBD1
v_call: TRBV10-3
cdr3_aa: CAISAETGAPVF
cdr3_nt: TGTGCCATCAGTGCGGAGACAGGGGCCCCTGTCTTC

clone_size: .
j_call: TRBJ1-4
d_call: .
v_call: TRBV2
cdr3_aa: CASTIGTLGEKLFF
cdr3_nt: TGTGCCAGCACCATCGGGACATTGGGGGAAAAACTGTTTTTT

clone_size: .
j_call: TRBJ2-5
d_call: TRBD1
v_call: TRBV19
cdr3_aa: CASSIPGTGQETQYF
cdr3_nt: TGTGCCAGTAGTATACCGGGGACAGGCCAAGAGACCCAGTACTTC

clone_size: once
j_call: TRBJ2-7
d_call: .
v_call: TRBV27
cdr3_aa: CASSGLGGEQYF
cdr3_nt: TGTGCCAGCAGTGGACTCGGGGGCGAGCAGTACTTC

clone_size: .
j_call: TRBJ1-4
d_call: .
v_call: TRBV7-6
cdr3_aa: CASSLRPQGVQEKLFF
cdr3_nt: TGTGCCAGCAGCTTAAGACCCCAGGGCGTACAGGAAAAACTGTTTTTT

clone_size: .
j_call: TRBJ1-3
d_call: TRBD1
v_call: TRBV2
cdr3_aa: CASSSGTGTNTIYF
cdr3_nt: TGTGCCAGCAGTTCCGGGACAGGGACGAACACCATATATTTT

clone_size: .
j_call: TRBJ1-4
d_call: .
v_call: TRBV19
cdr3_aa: CASRDYNEKLFF
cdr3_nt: TGTGCCAGTAGAGACTATAATGAAAAACTGTTTTTT

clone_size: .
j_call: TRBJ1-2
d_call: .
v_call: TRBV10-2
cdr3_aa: CASSATETAYNYGYTF
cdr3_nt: TGCGCCAGCAGCGCGACCGAGACAGCTTACAACTATGGCTACACCTTC

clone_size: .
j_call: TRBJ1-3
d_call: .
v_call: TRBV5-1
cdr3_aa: CASSSDGKSSGNTIYF
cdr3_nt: TGCGCCAGCAGCTCGGACGGGAAGAGCTCTGGAAACACCATATATTTT

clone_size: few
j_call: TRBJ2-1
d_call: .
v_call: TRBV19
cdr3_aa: CATSLGVPSYNEQFF
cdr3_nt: TGTGCCACTTCCTTAGGGGTCCCCTCCTACAATGAGCAGTTCTTC

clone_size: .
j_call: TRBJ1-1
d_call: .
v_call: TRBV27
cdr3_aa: CASSLGERGGGTEAFF
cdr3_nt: TGTGCCAGCAGTTTGGGGGAGCGGGGGGGTGGCACTGAAGCTTTCTTT

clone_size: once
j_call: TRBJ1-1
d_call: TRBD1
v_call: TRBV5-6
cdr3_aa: CASSLWDSEAFF
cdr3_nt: TGTGCCAGCAGCCTCTGGGACAGTGAAGCTTTCTTT

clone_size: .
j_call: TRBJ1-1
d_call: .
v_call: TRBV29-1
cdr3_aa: CSVEGGGNTEAFF
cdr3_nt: TGCAGCGTTGAAGGTGGGGGGAACACTGAAGCTTTCTTT

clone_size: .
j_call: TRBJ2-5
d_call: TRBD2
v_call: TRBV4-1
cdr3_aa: CASSSAGLAGGGETQYF
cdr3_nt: TGCGCCAGCAGCTCAGCGGGACTAGCGGGGGGGGGAGAGACCCAGTACTTC